This T cell receptor (beta chain) appears in the sequencing data of a study of graft-versus-host responses after intestinal transplantation. The data were produced by immunoSEQ multiplex PCR, yet TCRdb's version contains in-frame clones alone and is incomplete. Here the sample spans over 100,000 clones, around 96% being singletons. V trimming: 5 bases; J trimming: 6 bases; junction bases outside the gene matches: 11. Germline CDR1 reads MDHEN; CDR2 reads SYDVKM. The CDR3 extends over 15 amino acids. Remarks on this clone: Its antigen is still unknown.

This chain uses TRBV28 with TRBJ1-2; 8 nucleotides match TRBD1. Sample: unstimulated CD8+ T cells sorted from spleen or lymph node cells, taken before intestinal transplant. This sequence originates from a human donor who received an intestinal transplant. CDR3: CASSEVTGEEDGYTF. CDR3 nucleotides: TGTGCCAGCAGTGAGGTGACAGGGGAGGAGGATGGCTACACCTTC.